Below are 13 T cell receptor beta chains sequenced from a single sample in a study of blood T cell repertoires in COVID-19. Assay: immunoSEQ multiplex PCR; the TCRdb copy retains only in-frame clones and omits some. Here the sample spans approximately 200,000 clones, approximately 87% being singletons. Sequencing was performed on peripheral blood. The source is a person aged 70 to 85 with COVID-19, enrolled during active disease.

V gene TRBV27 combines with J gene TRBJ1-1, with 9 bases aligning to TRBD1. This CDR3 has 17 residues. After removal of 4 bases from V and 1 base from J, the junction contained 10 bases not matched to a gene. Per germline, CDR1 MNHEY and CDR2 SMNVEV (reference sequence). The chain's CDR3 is CASSSPPGTGRNTEAFF. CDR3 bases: TGTGCCAGCAGTTCACCCCCCGGGACAGGGAGGAACACTGAAGCTTTCTTT.

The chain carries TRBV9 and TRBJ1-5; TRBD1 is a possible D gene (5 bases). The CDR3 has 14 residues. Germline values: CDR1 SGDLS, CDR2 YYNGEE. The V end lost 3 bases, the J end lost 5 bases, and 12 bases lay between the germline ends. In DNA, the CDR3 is TGTGCCAGCAGCGGAACAGGATGGGATCAGCCCCAGCATTTT. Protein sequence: CASSGTGWDQPQHF.

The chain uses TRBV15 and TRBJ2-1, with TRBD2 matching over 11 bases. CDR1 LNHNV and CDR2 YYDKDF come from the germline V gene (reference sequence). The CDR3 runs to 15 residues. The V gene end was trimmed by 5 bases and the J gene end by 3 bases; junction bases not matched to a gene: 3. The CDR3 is CATSRLAGFYNEQFF. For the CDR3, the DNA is TGTGCCACCAGCCGACTAGCGGGATTCTACAATGAGCAGTTCTTC. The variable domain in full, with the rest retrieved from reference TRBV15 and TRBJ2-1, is DAMVIQNPRYQVTQFGKPVTLSCSQTLNHNVMYWYQQKSSQAPKLLFHYYDKDFNNEADTPDNFQSRRPNTSFCFLDIRSPGLGDTAMYLCATSRLAGFYNEQFFGPGTRLTVL.

CDR3 nucleotide sequence: TGTGCCAGCAGTTACTTCAGGGGTGGGAATTCACCCCTCCACTTT. Translation gives CASSYFRGGNSPLHF. The chain has TRBV6-5 and TRBJ1-6; a possible D gene is TRBD1 (6 bases). V dropped 1 base and J dropped 7 bases, with 11 bases sitting between them. CDR3 length: 15 amino acids. CDR1 is MNHEY and CDR2 is SVGAGI in the germline V gene.

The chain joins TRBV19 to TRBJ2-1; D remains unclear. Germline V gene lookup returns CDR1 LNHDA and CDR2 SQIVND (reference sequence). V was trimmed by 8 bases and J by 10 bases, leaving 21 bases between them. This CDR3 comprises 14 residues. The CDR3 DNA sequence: TGTGCCAGTTCCCTGTCGGAGTCCCCTGGCGAGCAGTTCTTC. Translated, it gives CASSLSESPGEQFF.

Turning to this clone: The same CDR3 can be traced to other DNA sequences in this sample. The CDR3 is CASSLTSGQETQYF. The CDR3 nucleotides are TGTGCCAGCAGCTTGACTAGCGGCCAAGAGACCCAGTACTTC. This rearrangement joins TRBV7-2 to TRBJ2-5, with 9 bases matching TRBD2. V shed 3 bases and J 1 base; nucleotides not matched to a gene: 0. The CDR3 consists of 14 residues. CDR1 is SGHTA, CDR2 FQGNSA, per germline. Based on the CDR3 plus reference TRBV7-2 and TRBJ2-5, the full variable domain is GAGVSQSPSNKVTEKGKDVELRCDPISGHTALYWYRQSLGQGLEFLIYFQGNSAPDKSGLPSDRFSAERTGGSVSTLTIQRTQQEDSAVYLCASSLTSGQETQYFGPGTRLLVL.

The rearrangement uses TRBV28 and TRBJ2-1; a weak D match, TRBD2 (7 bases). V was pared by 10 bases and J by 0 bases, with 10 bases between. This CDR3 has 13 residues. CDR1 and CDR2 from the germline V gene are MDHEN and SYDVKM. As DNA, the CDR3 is TGTGCCATCGGGGGGCCCTCCTACAATGAGCAGTTCTTC. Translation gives CAIGGPSYNEQFF. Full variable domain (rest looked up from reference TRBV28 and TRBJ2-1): DVKVTQSSRYLVKRTGEKVFLECVQDMDHENMFWYRQDPGLGLRLIYFSYDVKMKEKGDIPEGYSVSREKKERFSLILESASTNQTSMYLCAIGGPSYNEQFFGPGTRLTVL.

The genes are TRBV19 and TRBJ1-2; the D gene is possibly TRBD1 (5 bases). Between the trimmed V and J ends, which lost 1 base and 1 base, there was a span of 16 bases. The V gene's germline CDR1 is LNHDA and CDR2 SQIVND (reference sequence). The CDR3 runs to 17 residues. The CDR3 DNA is TGTGCCAGTAGTATAGGGGACTTCGTTTCGGGTAACTATGGCTACACCTTC. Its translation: CASSIGDFVSGNYGYTF.

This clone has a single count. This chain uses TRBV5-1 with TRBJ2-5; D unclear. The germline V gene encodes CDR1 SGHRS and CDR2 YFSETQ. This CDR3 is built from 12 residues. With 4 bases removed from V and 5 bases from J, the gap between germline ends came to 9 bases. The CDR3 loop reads CASSPTLETQYF. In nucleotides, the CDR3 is TGCGCCAGCAGCCCCACTTTGGAGACCCAGTACTTC.

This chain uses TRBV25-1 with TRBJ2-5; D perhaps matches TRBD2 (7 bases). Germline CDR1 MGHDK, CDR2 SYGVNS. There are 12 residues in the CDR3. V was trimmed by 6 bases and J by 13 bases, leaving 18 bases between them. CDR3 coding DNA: TGTGCCAGCAGCGAAGGGGGGGGGCCGTGGTACTTC. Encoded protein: CASSEGGGPWYF.

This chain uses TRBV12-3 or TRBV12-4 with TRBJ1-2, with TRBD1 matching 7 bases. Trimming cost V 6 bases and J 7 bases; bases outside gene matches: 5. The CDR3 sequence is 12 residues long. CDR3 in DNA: TGTGCCAGCAGGATGACAGGGCTTGGCTACACCTTC. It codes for CASRMTGLGYTF.

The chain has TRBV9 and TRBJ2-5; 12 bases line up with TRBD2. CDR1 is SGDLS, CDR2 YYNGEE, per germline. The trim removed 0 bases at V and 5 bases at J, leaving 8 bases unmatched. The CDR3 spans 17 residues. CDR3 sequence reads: CASSVGPSGGAGETQYF. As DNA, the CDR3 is TGTGCCAGCAGCGTAGGCCCTAGCGGGGGGGCCGGGGAGACCCAGTACTTC.

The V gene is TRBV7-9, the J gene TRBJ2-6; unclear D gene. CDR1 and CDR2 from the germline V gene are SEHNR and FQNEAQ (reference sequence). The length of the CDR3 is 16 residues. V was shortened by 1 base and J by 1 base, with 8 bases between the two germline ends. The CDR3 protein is CASSLVLQSGANVLTF. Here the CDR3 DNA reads TGTGCCAGCAGCTTAGTCCTCCAGTCTGGGGCCAACGTCCTGACTTTC.